The subject of this entry is one T cell receptor (beta chain). The method was immunoSEQ multiplex PCR; TCRdb's version includes in-frame clones alone and lacks a portion of them. The profile covers 100,000 to 150,000 clones, with roughly 84% appearing a single time and approximately 12% taken by the ten largest. CDR1 and CDR2 (germline): SNHLY, FYNNEI. CDR3 length equals 14 residues. V lost 4 bases and J lost 4, with 14 bases in between. The data belong to a study of blood T cell repertoires in COVID-19. Overall study context: The United States, Italy and Spain provided the acute and convalescent COVID-19 samples.

J is TRBJ2-7 and V is TRBV2; tentatively, D is TRBD2 (6 bases). Sequenced: peripheral blood. The clonotype comes from a woman aged 25 to 39 who had recovered from COVID-19. In nucleotides, the CDR3 is TGTGCCAGCAGTGTTGGGGCTAGCGTTTACGAGCAGTACTTC. Protein: CASSVGASVYEQYF. Variable domain in full (rest from reference TRBV2 and TRBJ2-7): EPEVTQTPSHQVTQMGQEVILRCVPISNHLYFYWYRQILGQKVEFLVSFYNNEISEKSEIFDDQFSVERPDGSNFTLKIRSTKLEDSAMYFCASSVGASVYEQYFGPGTRLTVT.